The T cell receptor (beta chain) under discussion was sequenced for a study of molecular identifiers for immune sequencing clone quantification. Looked up from germline, CDR1 is MDHEN and CDR2 is SYDVKM. The CDR3 extends over 11 amino acids. V was clipped by 4 bases and J by 7 bases, with 5 bases between them. Via MiXCR, TCRdb re-called the PCR reads, giving one row per CDR3 protein. The sample consists of hundreds of thousands of distinct CDR3 sequences, 20% to 25% of them appearing once. This clonotype has at least ten counts. Sequencing used naive CD8+ T cells from blood, with Jurkat cell RNA spiked in. This sample's subset: FACS-sorted CD8+CD4-CCR7+CD45RA+ naive T cells. The V call is TRBV28, the J call TRBJ2-1; D gene unclear. The TCR sequence derives from a human donor in good health. Some libraries in this study had Jurkat cell RNA spiked in. CDR3 sequence reads: CASSSPNEQFF. In nucleotides, the CDR3 is TGTGCCAGCAGTTCGCCTAATGAGCAGTTCTTC.